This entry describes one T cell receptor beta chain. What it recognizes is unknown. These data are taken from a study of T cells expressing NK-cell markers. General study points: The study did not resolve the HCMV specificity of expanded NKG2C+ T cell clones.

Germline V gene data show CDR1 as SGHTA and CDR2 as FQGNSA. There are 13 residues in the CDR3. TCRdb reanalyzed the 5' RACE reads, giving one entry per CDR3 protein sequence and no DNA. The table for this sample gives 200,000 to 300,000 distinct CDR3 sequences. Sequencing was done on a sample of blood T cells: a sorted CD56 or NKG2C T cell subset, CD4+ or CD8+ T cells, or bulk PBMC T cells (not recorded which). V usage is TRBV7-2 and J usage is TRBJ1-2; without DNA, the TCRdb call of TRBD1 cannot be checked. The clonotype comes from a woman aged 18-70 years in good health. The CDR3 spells CASSSQGWDGYTF.